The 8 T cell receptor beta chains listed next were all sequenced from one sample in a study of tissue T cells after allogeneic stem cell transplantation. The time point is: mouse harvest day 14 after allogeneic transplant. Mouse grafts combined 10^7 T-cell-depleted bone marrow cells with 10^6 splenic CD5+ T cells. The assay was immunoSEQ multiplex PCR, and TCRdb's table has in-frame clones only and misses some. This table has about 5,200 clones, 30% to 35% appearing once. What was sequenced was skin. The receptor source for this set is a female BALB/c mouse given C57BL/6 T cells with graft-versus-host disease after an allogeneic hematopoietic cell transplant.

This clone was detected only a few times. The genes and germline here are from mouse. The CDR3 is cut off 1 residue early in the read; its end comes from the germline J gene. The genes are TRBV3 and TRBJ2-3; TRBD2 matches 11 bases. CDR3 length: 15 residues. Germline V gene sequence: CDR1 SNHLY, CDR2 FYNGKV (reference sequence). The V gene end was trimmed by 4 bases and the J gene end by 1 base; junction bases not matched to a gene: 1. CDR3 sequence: CASSSTGGGAETLYF. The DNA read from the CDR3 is TGTGCCAGCAGCTCGACTGGGGGGGGTGCAGAAACGCTGTAT.

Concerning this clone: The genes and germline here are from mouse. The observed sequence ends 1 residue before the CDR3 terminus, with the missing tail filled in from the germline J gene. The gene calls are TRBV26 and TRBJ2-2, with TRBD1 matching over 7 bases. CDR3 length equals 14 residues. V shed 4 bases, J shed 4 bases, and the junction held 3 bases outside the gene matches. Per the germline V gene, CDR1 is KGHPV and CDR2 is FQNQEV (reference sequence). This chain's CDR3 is CASSPTGTTGQLYF. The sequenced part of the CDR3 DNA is TGTGCCAGCAGTCCGACAGGGACCACCGGGCAGCTCTAC. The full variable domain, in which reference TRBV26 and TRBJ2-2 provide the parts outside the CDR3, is NSKVIQTPRYLVKGQGQKAKMRCIPEKGHPVVFWYQQNKNNEFKFLINFQNQEVLQQIDMTEKRFSAECPSNSPCSLEIQSSEAGDSALYLCASSPTGTTGQLYFGEGSKLTVL.

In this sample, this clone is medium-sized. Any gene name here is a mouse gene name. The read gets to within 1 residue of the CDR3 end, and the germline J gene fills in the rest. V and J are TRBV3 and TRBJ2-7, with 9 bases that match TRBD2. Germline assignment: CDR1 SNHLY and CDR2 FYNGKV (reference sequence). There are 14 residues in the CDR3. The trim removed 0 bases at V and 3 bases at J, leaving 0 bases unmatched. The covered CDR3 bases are TGTGCCAGCAGCTTAGCCTGGGGGGGCTATGAACAGTAC. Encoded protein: CASSLAWGGYEQY. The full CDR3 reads CASSLAWGGYEQYF.

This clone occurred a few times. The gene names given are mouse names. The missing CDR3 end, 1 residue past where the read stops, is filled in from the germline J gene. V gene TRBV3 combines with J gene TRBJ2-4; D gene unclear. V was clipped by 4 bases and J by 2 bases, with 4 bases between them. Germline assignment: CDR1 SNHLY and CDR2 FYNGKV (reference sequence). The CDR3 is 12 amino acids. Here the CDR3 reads CASSSIQNTLYF. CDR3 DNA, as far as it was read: TGTGCCAGCAGCTCCATTCAAAACACCTTGTAC.

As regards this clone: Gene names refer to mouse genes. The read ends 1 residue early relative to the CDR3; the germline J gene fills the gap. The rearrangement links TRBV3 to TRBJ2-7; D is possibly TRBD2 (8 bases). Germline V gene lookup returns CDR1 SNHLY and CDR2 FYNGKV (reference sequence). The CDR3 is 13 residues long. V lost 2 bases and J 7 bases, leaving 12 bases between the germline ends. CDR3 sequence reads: CASSLQGGREQYF. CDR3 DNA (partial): TGTGCCAGCAGCTTACAGGGGGGGCGGGAACAGTAC.

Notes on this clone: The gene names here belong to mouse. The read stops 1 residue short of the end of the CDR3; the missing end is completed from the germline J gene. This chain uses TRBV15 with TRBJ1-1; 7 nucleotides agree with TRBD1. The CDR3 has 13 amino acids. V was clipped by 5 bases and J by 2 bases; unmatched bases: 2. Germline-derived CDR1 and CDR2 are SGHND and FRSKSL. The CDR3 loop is CASSRDSNTEVFF. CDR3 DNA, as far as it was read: TGTGCCAGCAGTAGGGACAGCAACACAGAAGTCTTC.

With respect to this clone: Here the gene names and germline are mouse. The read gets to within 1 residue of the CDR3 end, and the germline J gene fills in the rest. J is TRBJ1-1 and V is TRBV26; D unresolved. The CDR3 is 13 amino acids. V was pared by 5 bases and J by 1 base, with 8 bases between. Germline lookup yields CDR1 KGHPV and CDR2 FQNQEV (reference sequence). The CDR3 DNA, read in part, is TGTGCCAGCAGTAGGAGCGTAAACACAGAAGTCTTC. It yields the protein CASSRSVNTEVF. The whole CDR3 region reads CASSRSVNTEVFF. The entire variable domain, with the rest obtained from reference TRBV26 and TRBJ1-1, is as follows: NSKVIQTPRYLVKGQGQKAKMRCIPEKGHPVVFWYQQNKNNEFKFLINFQNQEVLQQIDMTEKRFSAECPSNSPCSLEIQSSEAGDSALYLCASSRSVNTEVFFGKGTRLTVV.

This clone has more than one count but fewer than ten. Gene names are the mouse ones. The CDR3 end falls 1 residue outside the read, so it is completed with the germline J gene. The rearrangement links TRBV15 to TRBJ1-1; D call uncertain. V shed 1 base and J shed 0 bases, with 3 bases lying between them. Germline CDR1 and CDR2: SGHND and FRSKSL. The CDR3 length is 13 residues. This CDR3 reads CASSLGPNTEVFF. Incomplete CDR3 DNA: TGTGCCAGCAGTTTAGGACCAAACACAGAAGTCTTC.